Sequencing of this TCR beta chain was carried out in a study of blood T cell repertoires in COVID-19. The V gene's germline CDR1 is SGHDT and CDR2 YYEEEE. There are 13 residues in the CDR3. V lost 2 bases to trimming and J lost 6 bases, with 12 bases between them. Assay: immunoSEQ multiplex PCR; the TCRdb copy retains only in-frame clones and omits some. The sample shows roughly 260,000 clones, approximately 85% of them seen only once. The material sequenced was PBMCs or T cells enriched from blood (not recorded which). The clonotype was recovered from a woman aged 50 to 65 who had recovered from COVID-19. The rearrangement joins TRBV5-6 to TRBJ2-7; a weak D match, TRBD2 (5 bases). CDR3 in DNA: TGTGCCAGCAGCTTCGGACTTTATGGCGAGCAGTACTTC. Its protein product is CASSFGLYGEQYF.